The rows below give T cell receptor beta chains drawn from one sample of a study of T cells in Graves' hyperthyroidism and ophthalmopathy. In TCRdb, the multiplex PCR reads were re-called with MiXCR into one record per CDR3 protein. The sample holds 550,000 to 800,000 distinct CDR3 sequences, 17% seen once. The sequencing sample was made of blood. The receptor set was obtained from a man aged 45 to 65 with Graves' hyperthyroidism. The CDR3 runs from the conserved cysteine through the conserved F or W. D genes are given only for firm matches. Clone size is not always given. Where it is, it says once, few, many or a class for expanded clones.

d_call j_call v_call clone_size cdr3_aa cdr3_nt
TRBD2 TRBJ2-1 TRBV24-1 many CATSDLGRADNEQFF TGTGCCACCAGTGATTTAGGGAGGGCCGACAATGAGCAGTTCTTC
NA TRBJ2-6 TRBV12-3/TRBV12-4 NA CASTMMGGANVLTF TGTGCCAGCACCATGATGGGCGGGGCCAACGTCCTGACTTTC
TRBD2 TRBJ2-1 TRBV10-3 NA CAINPGGRAGNEQFF TGTGCCATCAACCCCGGGGGGAGGGCCGGCAATGAGCAGTTCTTC
NA TRBJ1-1 TRBV10-3 many CAISETPTGGASTEAFF TGTGCCATCAGTGAAACCCCAACGGGGGGGGCGAGTACTGAAGCTTTCTTT
NA TRBJ2-2 TRBV9 few CASSVVSRNTGELFF TGTGCCAGCAGCGTGGTCAGCCGGAACACCGGGGAGCTGTTTTTT
NA TRBJ2-7 TRBV6-2/TRBV6-3 many CASRLDSGEQYF TGTGCCAGCAGATTGGACAGCGGTGAGCAGTACTTC
TRBD1 TRBJ2-3 TRBV30 many CAWSSGQGVGTDTQYF TGTGCCTGGAGTTCCGGACAGGGAGTAGGCACAGATACGCAGTATTTT
TRBD2 TRBJ2-1 TRBV28 few CASSSSGRNYNEQFF TGTGCCAGCAGTTCGAGCGGGAGGAACTACAATGAGCAGTTCTTC
TRBD1 TRBJ2-7 TRBV7-3 few CASSRDRAQAYEQYF TGTGCCAGCAGCAGGGACAGGGCTCAAGCCTACGAGCAGTACTTC
NA TRBJ2-7 TRBV7-2 NA CASSFFQGSGEQYF TGTGCCAGCAGCTTCTTTCAGGGGAGCGGCGAGCAGTACTTC
TRBD1 TRBJ2-6 TRBV19 NA CASWDRGGPGANVLTF TGTGCCAGCTGGGACAGGGGGGGCCCGGGGGCCAACGTCCTGACTTTC
NA TRBJ1-6 TRBV6-2/TRBV6-3 few CASSYSGTGRLSLHF TGTGCCAGCAGTTACTCAGGGACGGGTCGCTTATCCCTCCACTTT
TRBD2 TRBJ2-1 TRBV11-2 many CASSNPAGLAPSYNEQFF TGTGCCAGCAGCAACCCCGCTGGACTAGCCCCCTCCTACAATGAGCAGTTCTTC
NA TRBJ2-1 TRBV6-6 NA CASSYLGGGNEQFF TGTGCCAGCAGTTACCTGGGTGGGGGAAATGAGCAGTTCTTC
TRBD2 TRBJ2-1 TRBV24-1 many CATSDPAGGGHEQFF TGTGCCACCAGTGACCCGGCGGGAGGTGGCCATGAGCAGTTCTTC
NA TRBJ2-6 TRBV6-2/TRBV6-3 many CASSTSDSSGANVLTF TGTGCCAGCAGCACATCGGACAGTTCTGGGGCCAACGTCCTGACTTTC
NA TRBJ1-1 TRBV28 many CASNIAGGTEAFF TGTGCCAGCAACATTGCGGGGGGCACTGAAGCTTTCTTT
TRBD1 TRBJ1-2 TRBV20-1 NA CSARNNRGPRGGYGYTF TGCAGTGCTAGGAATAACAGGGGCCCCAGGGGGGGGTATGGCTACACCTTC
TRBD2 TRBJ2-2 TRBV6-1 NA CASTPGGLAGGNTGELFF TGTGCCAGCACCCCAGGTGGGCTAGCGGGAGGCAACACCGGGGAGCTGTTTTTT
TRBD2 TRBJ2-2 TRBV14 many CASSQTLGLAGTGELFF TGTGCCAGCAGCCAGACGTTGGGACTAGCGGGCACCGGGGAGCTGTTTTTT
NA TRBJ2-1 TRBV11-2 many CASTTPGTLYNEQFF TGTGCCAGCACCACCCCCGGGACTTTGTACAATGAGCAGTTCTTC
NA TRBJ2-1 TRBV28 many CASTPEGKGKSYNEQFF TGTGCCAGCACTCCTGAGGGAAAAGGGAAATCCTACAATGAGCAGTTCTTC
TRBD2 TRBJ2-1 TRBV6-1 NA CASRKRLAGDNEQFF TGTGCCAGCAGGAAGAGACTAGCGGGAGACAATGAGCAGTTCTTC
TRBD1 TRBJ2-7 TRBV28 few CASSLYPGTGDSEQYF TGTGCCAGCAGTTTATACCCAGGGACAGGGGATTCCGAGCAGTACTTC
NA TRBJ1-1 TRBV18 many CASSLSGGWNTEAFF TGTGCCAGCTCGCTCTCGGGGGGTTGGAACACTGAAGCTTTCTTT
NA TRBJ1-2 TRBV4-1 NA CASSPNRDLYGYTF TGCGCCAGCAGCCCGAACAGGGATCTCTATGGCTACACCTTC
NA TRBJ2-7 TRBV11-1 many CASSLGGVDYEQYF TGTGCCAGCAGCTTAGGGGGCGTGGATTACGAGCAGTACTTC
NA TRBJ1-1 TRBV27 many CASSYRGGEAFF TGTGCCAGCAGTTATCGGGGGGGTGAAGCTTTCTTT
NA TRBJ2-1 TRBV12-3/TRBV12-4 NA CASAPQRSYNEQFF TGTGCCAGCGCACCACAGCGGTCCTACAATGAGCAGTTCTTC
TRBD1 TRBJ2-1 TRBV6-2/TRBV6-3 NA CASSYSTGQGSYNEQFF TGTGCCAGCAGTTACTCGACAGGACAGGGTTCCTACAATGAGCAGTTCTTC
NA TRBJ2-5 TRBV9 NA CASSVVGRTLETQYF TGTGCCAGCAGCGTAGTTGGACGGACTTTGGAGACCCAGTACTTC
NA TRBJ2-5 TRBV18 NA CASSPDGRETQYF TGTGCCAGCTCACCTGACGGGAGAGAGACCCAGTACTTC
NA TRBJ2-3 TRBV2 NA CASIAPSDIESTDTQYF TGTGCCAGCATTGCGCCTAGCGATATAGAAAGCACAGATACGCAGTATTTT
TRBD1 TRBJ2-3 TRBV30 many CAWEQGHTDTQYF TGTGCCTGGGAACAGGGGCACACAGATACGCAGTATTTT
TRBD1 TRBJ2-5 TRBV18 few CASSSGQGEGETQYF TGTGCCAGCTCATCCGGACAGGGCGAAGGGGAGACCCAGTACTTC
NA TRBJ2-7 TRBV28 NA CASRDPDGWTVEQYF TGTGCCAGCAGGGACCCGGACGGATGGACTGTTGAGCAGTACTTC
NA TRBJ2-3 TRBV2 many CASNFDGTQKGTDTQYF TGTGCCAGCAACTTTGACGGGACCCAGAAAGGGACAGATACGCAGTATTTT